This T cell receptor beta chain was captured in a study of blood T cell repertoires in COVID-19. About the research overall: The United States, Italy and Spain supplied acute and convalescent COVID-19 samples. PBMCs, B-cell-depleted T cells, or T cells provided the cDNA or gDNA that made up the material.

The V and J ends lost 2 bases and 3 bases, in that order; junction bases with no gene match: 15. Per the germline V gene, CDR1 is MNHNS and CDR2 is SASEGT. This CDR3 comprises 19 residues. In the authors' methods: Cell counts per sample came from amplifying reference gene primers. Measured with immunoSEQ multiplex PCR; TCRdb has only the in-frame clones, and not every one. D and trimming were read from the DNA, whereas the V and J calls and clone size are those reported in that table. The sample lists 75,000 to 100,000 clones, around 80% occurring once. The receptor comes from a human donor in a cohort sampled during active COVID-19. Sequenced: peripheral blood. The chain is built from TRBV6-1 and TRBJ2-7, with 11 bases lining up with TRBD2. For the CDR3, the DNA is TGTGCCAGCAGTGAATCAGGTGGGCTAGCGGGGGGCCAATACTACGAGCAGTACTTC. Amino acid sequence: CASSESGGLAGGQYYEQYF.